A single sample gave rise to the 18 T cell receptor beta chains below, sequenced in a study of T cell changes during pregnancy in multiple sclerosis. Only in-frame clones appear in the TCRdb table, and some are missing; sequencing was by immunoSEQ multiplex PCR. The sample shows roughly 14,000 clones, 65% to 90% of them seen only once. The input for sequencing was CD8+ T cells from peripheral blood mononuclear cells, taken after pregnancy. The receptors were gathered from a female donor in good health, enrolled as a control in a pregnancy study.

The rearrangement links TRBV12-1 to TRBJ2-7; whether TRBD2, the table's D call, matches the DNA was not checked. TRBV12-1 counts as a pseudogene. This CDR3 spans 15 amino acids. The CDR3 nucleotides are TGTGCCAGCAGCTTTGATGGGGGGGCCGAATTCAAGCAGTACTTC. This translates into CASSFDGGAEFKQYF.

J is TRBJ2-2 and V is TRBV28; 10 positions agree with TRBD2. The CDR3 length is 16 residues. V shed 8 bases and J 5 bases; nucleotides not matched to a gene: 11. Germline V gene sequence: CDR1 MDHEN, CDR2 SYDVKM. The CDR3 protein is CASRILGLAATGELFF. DNA for the CDR3: TGTGCCAGCCGCATACTCGGACTAGCGGCGACCGGGGAGCTGTTTTTT.

This rearrangement joins TRBV9 to TRBJ1-2; possible D gene TRBD1, 6 bases. Trimming removed 3 bases at V and 6 bases at J, with 15 bases between. The CDR3 has 14 residues. Germline values: CDR1 SGDLS, CDR2 YYNGEE. CDR3 amino acids: CASSGDRYTHGYTF. As DNA, the CDR3 is TGTGCCAGCAGCGGCGACAGGTACACACATGGCTACACCTTC.

This CDR3 reads CASSQEDRTMNTEAFF. The CDR3 DNA sequence: TGTGCCAGCAGCCAAGAGGACAGGACGATGAACACTGAAGCTTTCTTT. The chain couples TRBV4-2 to TRBJ1-1, with TRBD1 matching over 7 bases. The trim removed 0 bases at V and 0 bases at J, leaving 4 bases unmatched. The CDR3 has 16 residues. The germline V gene encodes CDR1 LGHNA and CDR2 YNFKEQ.

Within the sample, this clone is medium-sized (0.01 to 0.1%). V and J are TRBV27 and TRBJ2-3; TRBD2 agrees at 7 bases. V was pared by 6 bases and J by 0 bases, with 12 bases of the junction left unmatched. The CDR3 spans 17 residues. Germline CDR1 and CDR2: MNHEY and SMNVEV (reference sequence). CDR3: CASRPGLSASSTDTQYF. The CDR3 DNA sequence: TGTGCCAGCAGGCCGGGACTAAGCGCCTCTAGCACAGATACGCAGTATTTT.

J is TRBJ2-7 and V is TRBV28, with 9 bases lining up with TRBD2. This CDR3 comprises 15 residues. J was trimmed by 2 bases and V by 5 bases; bases with no gene match: 7. Germline assignment: CDR1 MDHEN and CDR2 SYDVKM. The CDR3 DNA reads as TGTGCCAGCAGTACACCAGCGGGAGGACCCTACGAGCAGTACTTC. Protein sequence: CASSTPAGGPYEQYF.

This chain joins TRBV6-1 and TRBJ1-4, with 11 nucleotides matching TRBD1. This CDR3 is built from 16 residues. Germline V gene sequence: CDR1 MNHNS, CDR2 SASEGT. Unmatched junction bases numbered 6, after V lost 2 bases and J lost 7 bases. The CDR3 spells CASSERTGTGGEKLFF. CDR3 DNA: TGTGCCAGCAGTGAAAGGACCGGGACAGGGGGTGAAAAACTGTTTTTT.

The chain is built from TRBV28 and TRBJ1-5; TRBD1 matches 7 bases. Per the germline V gene, CDR1 is MDHEN and CDR2 is SYDVKM. CDR3 length: 14 amino acids. V was pared by 6 bases and J by 0 bases, with 2 bases of the junction left unmatched. This CDR3 reads CASSTGDSNQPQHF. As DNA, the CDR3 is TGTGCCAGCAGCACAGGGGATAGCAATCAGCCCCAGCATTTT.

This sequence joins TRBV7-9 and TRBJ2-3; 8 nucleotides line up with TRBD2. CDR1 is SEHNR and CDR2 is FQNEAQ in the germline V gene (reference sequence). The CDR3 runs to 18 residues. Germline trimming cut 0 bases from V and 4 bases from J; bases unmatched to any gene: 12. Here the CDR3 reads CASSLAVGSGSWADTQYF. CDR3 sequence (DNA): TGTGCCAGCAGCTTAGCGGTCGGGAGCGGGAGTTGGGCAGATACGCAGTATTTT.

In DNA form, the CDR3 reads TGCGCCAGCAGCCAGGGGACTAGCGGAACCTACGAGCAGTACTTC. Protein sequence: CASSQGTSGTYEQYF. This rearrangement joins TRBV4-1 to TRBJ2-7, with 11 bases matching TRBD2. The junction had 3 bases not matched to a gene; V was cut back by 3 bases and J by 2 bases. Germline V gene lookup returns CDR1 MGHRA and CDR2 YSYEKL. This CDR3 is built from 15 residues.

The gene calls are TRBV6-4 and TRBJ1-6, with 8 bases lining up with TRBD1. The CDR3 length is 14 residues. The trim removed 6 bases at V and 12 bases at J, leaving 10 bases unmatched. Per the germline V gene, CDR1 is MRHNA and CDR2 is SNTAGT. This CDR3 reads CASSEGQEDKPLHF. The CDR3 DNA is TGTGCCAGCAGCGAGGGACAGGAAGACAAACCCCTCCACTTT.

V is TRBV11-2 and J is TRBJ1-1; TRBD1 might be the D (6 bases). The germline V gene has CDR1 SGHAT and CDR2 FQNNGV. This CDR3 comprises 12 residues. Trimming removed 5 bases from V and 11 bases from J, with 15 bases in between. CDR3 bases: TGTGCCAGCAGCAGCAGGGGTCCGGAGGCTTTCTTT. Translation: CASSSRGPEAFF.

J is TRBJ2-1 and V is TRBV27; D is possibly TRBD2 (6 bases). This CDR3 contains 15 residues. The germline CDR1 and CDR2 sequences are MNHEY and SMNVEV (reference sequence). Trimming cost V 3 bases and J 7 bases, with 16 bases left between them. The CDR3 here is CASSFGSVSGNEQFF. The CDR3 bases are TGTGCCAGCAGTTTCGGGAGTGTCTCGGGTAATGAGCAGTTCTTC.

The chain has TRBV5-1 and TRBJ2-7; D is possibly TRBD1 (6 bases). CDR1 is SGHRS and CDR2 is YFSETQ in the germline V gene. The V end was cut by 2 bases, the J end by 2 bases, with 11 bases between. The CDR3 covers 14 residues. Here the CDR3 reads CASSFEGDAYEQYF. The CDR3 DNA reads TGCGCCAGCAGCTTCGAGGGGGACGCCTACGAGCAGTACTTC. Full variable domain (outside the CDR3, taken from reference TRBV5-1 and TRBJ2-7): KAGVTQTPRYLIKTRGQQVTLSCSPISGHRSVSWYQQTPGQGLQFLFEYFSETQRNKGNFPGRFSGRQFSNSRSEMNVSTLELGDSALYLCASSFEGDAYEQYFGPGTRLTVT.

The chain employs TRBV9 and TRBJ1-2; 7 bases match TRBD1. Germline CDR1 is SGDLS and CDR2 is YYNGEE. This CDR3 has 18 amino acids. J was trimmed by 6 bases and V by 3 bases; bases with no gene match: 20. This CDR3 is CASSAKVKGQAFVDGYTF. For the CDR3, the DNA is TGTGCCAGCAGCGCGAAGGTTAAAGGACAGGCCTTTGTCGATGGCTACACCTTC.

The chain carries TRBV27 and TRBJ1-1; D remains ambiguous. V was pared by 3 bases and J by 1 base, with 6 bases between. CDR3 length: 13 residues. CDR1 is MNHEY and CDR2 is SMNVEV in the germline V gene (reference sequence). CDR3 residues: CASSLGGNTEAFF. CDR3 bases: TGTGCCAGCAGTTTGGGAGGGAACACTGAAGCTTTCTTT.

The CDR3 DNA sequence: TGTGCCAGCAGTTACTCGCGGGCTGGTGGACCCCGGCAGTATTTT. This codes for CASSYSRAGGPRQYF. The chain links TRBV6-5 to TRBJ2-3; D is perhaps TRBD2 (5 bases). CDR3 size: 15 residues. Trimming took off 0 bases at V and 11 bases at J, with 18 bases between the two ends. Germline CDR1 is MNHEY and CDR2 is SVGAGI.

This rearrangement joins TRBV4-2 to TRBJ1-2, with TRBD1 matching over 7 bases. V lost 4 bases, J lost 5 bases, and 4 bases stayed unmatched. Looked up from germline, CDR1 is LGHNA and CDR2 is YNFKEQ. CDR3 length: 13 amino acids. The CDR3 loop is CASSPGQAYGYTF. CDR3 nucleotides: TGTGCCAGCAGCCCAGGACAGGCTTATGGCTACACCTTC.